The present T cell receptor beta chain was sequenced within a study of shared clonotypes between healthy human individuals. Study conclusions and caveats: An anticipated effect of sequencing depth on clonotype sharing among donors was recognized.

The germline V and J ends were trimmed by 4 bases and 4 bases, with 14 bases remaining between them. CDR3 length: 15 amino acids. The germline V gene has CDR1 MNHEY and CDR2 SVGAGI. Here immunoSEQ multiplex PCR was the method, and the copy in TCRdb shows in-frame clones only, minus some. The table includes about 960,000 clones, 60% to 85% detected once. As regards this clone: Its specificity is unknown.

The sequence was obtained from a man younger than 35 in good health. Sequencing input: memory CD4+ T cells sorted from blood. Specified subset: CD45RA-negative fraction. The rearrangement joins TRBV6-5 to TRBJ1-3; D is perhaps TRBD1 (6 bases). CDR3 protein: CASSSLQGSGNTIYF. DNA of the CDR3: TGTGCCAGCAGTTCGCTTCAGGGGTCCGGAAACACCATATATTTT.